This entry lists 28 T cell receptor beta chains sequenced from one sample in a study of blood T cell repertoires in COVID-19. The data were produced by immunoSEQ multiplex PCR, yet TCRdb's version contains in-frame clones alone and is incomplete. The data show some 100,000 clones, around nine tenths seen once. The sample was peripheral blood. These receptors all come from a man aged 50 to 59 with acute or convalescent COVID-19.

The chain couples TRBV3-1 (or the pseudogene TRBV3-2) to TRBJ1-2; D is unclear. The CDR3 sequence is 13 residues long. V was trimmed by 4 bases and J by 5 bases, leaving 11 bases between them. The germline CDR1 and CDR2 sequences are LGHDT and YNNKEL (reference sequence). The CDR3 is CASSPSILYGYTF. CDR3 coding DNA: TGTGCCAGCAGCCCATCTATTCTGTATGGCTACACCTTC.

The CDR3 DNA is TGTGCCAGCAGCTTGTGGGGTAGCGGGATCTACGAGCAGTACTTC. This codes for CASSLWGSGIYEQYF. The rearrangement links TRBV5-4 to TRBJ2-7; TRBD2 agrees at 8 bases. J was trimmed by 3 bases and V by 1 base; bases with no gene match: 6. CDR1 and CDR2 (germline): SGHNT, YYREEE (reference sequence). The CDR3 covers 15 residues.

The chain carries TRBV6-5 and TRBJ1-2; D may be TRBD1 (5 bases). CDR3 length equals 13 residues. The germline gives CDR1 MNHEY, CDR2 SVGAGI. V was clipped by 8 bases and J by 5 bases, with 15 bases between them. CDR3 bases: TGTGCCAGCTCCGCGGGGGGGGATTATGGCTACACCTTC. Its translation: CASSAGGDYGYTF.

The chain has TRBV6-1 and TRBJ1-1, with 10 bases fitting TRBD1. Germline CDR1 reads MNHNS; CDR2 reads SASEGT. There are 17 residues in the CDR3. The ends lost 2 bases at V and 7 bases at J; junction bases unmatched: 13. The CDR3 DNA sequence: TGTGCCAGCAGTGAATTGGGGACAGGGGCCACTACGGGTGAAGCTTTCTTT. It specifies CASSELGTGATTGEAFF.

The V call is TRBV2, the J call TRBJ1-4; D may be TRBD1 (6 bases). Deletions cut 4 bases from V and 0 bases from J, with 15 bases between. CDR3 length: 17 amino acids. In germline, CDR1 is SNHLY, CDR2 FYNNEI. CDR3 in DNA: TGTGCCAGCAGTGCACAGGGCCCCGCTGCAACTAATGAAAAACTGTTTTTT. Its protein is CASSAQGPAATNEKLFF.

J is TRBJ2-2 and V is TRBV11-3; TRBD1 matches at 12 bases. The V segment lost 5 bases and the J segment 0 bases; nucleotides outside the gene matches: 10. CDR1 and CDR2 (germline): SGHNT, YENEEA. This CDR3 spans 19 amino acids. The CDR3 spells CASSPRPGQGASNTGELFF. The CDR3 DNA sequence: TGTGCCAGCAGCCCGCGACCGGGACAGGGGGCTTCGAACACCGGGGAGCTGTTTTTT.

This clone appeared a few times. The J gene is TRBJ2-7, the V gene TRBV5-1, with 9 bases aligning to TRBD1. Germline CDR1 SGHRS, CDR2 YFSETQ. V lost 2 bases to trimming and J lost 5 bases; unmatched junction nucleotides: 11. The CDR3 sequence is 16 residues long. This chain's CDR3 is CASSFRTGTGPHEQYF. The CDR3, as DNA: TGCGCCAGCAGCTTCCGAACCGGGACAGGGCCCCACGAGCAGTACTTC.

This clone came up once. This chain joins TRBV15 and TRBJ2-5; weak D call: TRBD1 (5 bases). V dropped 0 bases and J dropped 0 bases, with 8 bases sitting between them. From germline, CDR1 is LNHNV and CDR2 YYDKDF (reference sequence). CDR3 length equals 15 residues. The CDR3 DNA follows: TGTGCCACCAGCAGAGATGGGGCATACCAAGAGACCCAGTACTTC. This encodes CATSRDGAYQETQYF.

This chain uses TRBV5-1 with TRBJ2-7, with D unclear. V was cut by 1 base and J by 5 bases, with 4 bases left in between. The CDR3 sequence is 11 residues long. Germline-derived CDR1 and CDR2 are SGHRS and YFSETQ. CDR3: CASSLLHEQYF. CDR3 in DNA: TGCGCCAGCAGCTTGCTCCACGAGCAGTACTTC.

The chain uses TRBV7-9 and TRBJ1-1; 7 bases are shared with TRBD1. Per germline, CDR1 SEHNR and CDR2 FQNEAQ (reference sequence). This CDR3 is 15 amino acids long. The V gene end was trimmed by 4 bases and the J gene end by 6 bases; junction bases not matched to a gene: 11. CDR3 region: CASSSRLSGTAEAFF. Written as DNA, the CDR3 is TGTGCCAGCAGCTCTCGGCTCTCCGGGACAGCTGAAGCTTTCTTT.

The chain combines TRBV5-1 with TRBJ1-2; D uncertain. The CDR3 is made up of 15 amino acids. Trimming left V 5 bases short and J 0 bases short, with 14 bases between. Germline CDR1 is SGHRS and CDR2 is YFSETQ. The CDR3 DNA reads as TGCGCCAGCAGAAAAGATTTTACTGCTAACTATGGCTACACCTTC. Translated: CASRKDFTANYGYTF.

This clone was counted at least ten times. Written as DNA, the CDR3 is TGTGCCACCAGCAGACGAACAGGGGACGGCTACACCTTC. Its protein is CATSRRTGDGYTF. The V call is TRBV15, the J call TRBJ1-2; TRBD1 aligns across 7 bases. The CDR3 extends over 13 amino acids. V shed 2 bases, J shed 8 bases, and the junction held 5 bases outside the gene matches. Germline CDR1 reads LNHNV; CDR2 reads YYDKDF (reference sequence).

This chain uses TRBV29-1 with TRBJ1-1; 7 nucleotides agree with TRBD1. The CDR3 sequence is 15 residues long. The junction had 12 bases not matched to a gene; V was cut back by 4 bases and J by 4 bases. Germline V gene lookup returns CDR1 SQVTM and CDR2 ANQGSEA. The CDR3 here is CSVGGGKVRGTEAFF. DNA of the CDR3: TGCAGCGTTGGAGGGGGCAAGGTAAGGGGCACTGAAGCTTTCTTT. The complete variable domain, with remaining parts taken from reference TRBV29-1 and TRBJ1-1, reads SAVISQKPSRDICQRGTSLTIQCQVDSQVTMMFWYRQQPGQSLTLIATANQGSEATYESGFVIDKFPISRPNLTFSTLTVSNMSPEDSSIYLCSVGGGKVRGTEAFFGQGTRLTVV.

For the CDR3, the DNA is TGTGCCAGCAGCCCCGACGGGGACTCTGAAGCTTTCTTT. It codes for CASSPDGDSEAFF. The J gene is TRBJ1-1, the V gene TRBV5-5, with D possibly matching TRBD1 (5 bases). Trimming removed 4 bases at V and 6 bases at J, with 13 bases between. The CDR3 is 13 amino acids. CDR1 is SGHKS, CDR2 YYEKEE, per germline (reference sequence). Full variable domain (remainder filled in from reference TRBV5-5 and TRBJ1-1): DAGVTQSPTHLIKTRGQQVTLRCSPISGHKSVSWYQQVLGQGPQFIFQYYEKEERGRGNFPDRFSARQFPNYSSELNVNALLLGDSALYLCASSPDGDSEAFFGQGTRLTVV.

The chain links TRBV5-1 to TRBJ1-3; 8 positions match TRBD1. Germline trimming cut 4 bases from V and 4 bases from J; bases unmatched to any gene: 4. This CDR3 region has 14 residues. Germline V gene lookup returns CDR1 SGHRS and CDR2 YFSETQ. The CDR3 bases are TGCGCCAGCAGCGCCGGGACAGGCGGAAACACCATATATTTT. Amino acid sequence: CASSAGTGGNTIYF.

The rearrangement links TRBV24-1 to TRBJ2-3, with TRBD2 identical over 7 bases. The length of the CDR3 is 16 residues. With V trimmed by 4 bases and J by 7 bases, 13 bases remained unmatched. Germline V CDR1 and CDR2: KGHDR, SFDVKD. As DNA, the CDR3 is TGTGCCACCAGTGACACTCCGGGAGGAAGGAGGAATACGCAGTATTTT. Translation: CATSDTPGGRRNTQYF.

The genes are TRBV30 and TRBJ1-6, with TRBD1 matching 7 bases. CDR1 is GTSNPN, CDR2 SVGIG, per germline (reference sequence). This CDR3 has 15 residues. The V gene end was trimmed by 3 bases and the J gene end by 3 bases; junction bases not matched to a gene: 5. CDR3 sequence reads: CAWRLQGYYNSPLHF. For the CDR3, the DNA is TGTGCCTGGAGGTTACAGGGGTACTATAATTCACCCCTCCACTTT.

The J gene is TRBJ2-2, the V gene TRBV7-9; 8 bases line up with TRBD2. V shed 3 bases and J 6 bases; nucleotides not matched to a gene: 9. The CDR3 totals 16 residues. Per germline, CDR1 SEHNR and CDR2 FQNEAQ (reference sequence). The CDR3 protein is CASSFLIGTSSGELFF. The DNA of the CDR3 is TGTGCCAGCAGCTTTTTAATCGGGACTAGTTCCGGGGAGCTGTTTTTT.

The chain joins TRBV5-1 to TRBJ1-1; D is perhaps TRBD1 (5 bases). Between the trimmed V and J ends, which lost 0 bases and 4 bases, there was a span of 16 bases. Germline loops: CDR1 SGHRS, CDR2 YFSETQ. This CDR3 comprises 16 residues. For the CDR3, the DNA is TGCGCCAGCAGCTTGGTTCTGCAGGGCGTGGGCACTGAAGCTTTCTTT. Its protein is CASSLVLQGVGTEAFF.

CDR3 DNA: TGTGCCAGCAGCGTGGCGACAGGGGGCCGCGCCGGGGAGCTGTTTTTT. This translates into CASSVATGGRAGELFF. The chain has TRBV9 and TRBJ2-2, with 10 bases lining up with TRBD1. V dropped 2 bases and J dropped 6; count of bases not matched to a gene: 7. This CDR3 is built from 16 residues. Germline CDR1 is SGDLS and CDR2 is YYNGEE. Drawing the rest from reference TRBV9 and TRBJ2-2, the complete variable domain is DSGVTQTPKHLITATGQRVTLRCSPRSGDLSVYWYQQSLDQGLQFLIQYYNGEERAKGNILERFSAQQFPDLHSELNLSSLELGDSALYFCASSVATGGRAGELFFGEGSRLTVL.

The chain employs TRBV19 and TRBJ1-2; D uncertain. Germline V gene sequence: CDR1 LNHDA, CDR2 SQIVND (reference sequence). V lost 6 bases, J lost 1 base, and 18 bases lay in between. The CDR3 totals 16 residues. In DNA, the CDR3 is TGTGCCAGTAGCAACCCCTCGACTGCGTTTAACTATGGCTACACCTTC. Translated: CASSNPSTAFNYGYTF.

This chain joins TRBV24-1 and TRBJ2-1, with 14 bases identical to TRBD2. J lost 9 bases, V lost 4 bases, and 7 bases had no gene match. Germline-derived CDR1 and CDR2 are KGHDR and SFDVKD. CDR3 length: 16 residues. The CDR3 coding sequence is TGTGCCACCAGTGACCCTAACGGACTAGCGGGAGGTGAGCAGTTCTTC. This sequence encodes CATSDPNGLAGGEQFF.

The CDR3 spells CASSIASGGGTEAFF. Here the CDR3 DNA reads TGTGCCAGTAGTATTGCGTCGGGGGGCGGCACTGAAGCTTTCTTT. The chain uses TRBV19 and TRBJ1-1, with D perhaps matching TRBD1 (6 bases). With 3 bases removed from V and 4 bases from J, the gap between germline ends came to 15 bases. The CDR3 has 15 amino acids. CDR1 is LNHDA and CDR2 is SQIVND in the germline V gene (reference sequence).

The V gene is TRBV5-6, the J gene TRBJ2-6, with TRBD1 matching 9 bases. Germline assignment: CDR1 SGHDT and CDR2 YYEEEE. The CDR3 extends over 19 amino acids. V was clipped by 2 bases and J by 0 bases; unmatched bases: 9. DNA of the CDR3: TGTGCCAGCAGCTTTTCTTGGACAGGGGCCAGCTCTGGGGCCAACGTCCTGACTTTC. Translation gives CASSFSWTGASSGANVLTF.

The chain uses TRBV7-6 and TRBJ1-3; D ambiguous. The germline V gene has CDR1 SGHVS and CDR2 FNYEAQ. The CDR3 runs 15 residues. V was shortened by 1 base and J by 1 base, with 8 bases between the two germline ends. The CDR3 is CASSLGGGSGNTIYF. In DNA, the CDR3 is TGTGCCAGCAGCTTAGGCGGAGGATCTGGAAACACCATATATTTT.

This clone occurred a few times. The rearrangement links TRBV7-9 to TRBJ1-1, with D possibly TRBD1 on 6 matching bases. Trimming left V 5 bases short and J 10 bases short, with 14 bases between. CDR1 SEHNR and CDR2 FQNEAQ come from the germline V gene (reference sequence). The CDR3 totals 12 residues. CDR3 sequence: CASSPSTGLAFF. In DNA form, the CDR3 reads TGTGCCAGCAGCCCGAGCACAGGGCTAGCTTTCTTT.

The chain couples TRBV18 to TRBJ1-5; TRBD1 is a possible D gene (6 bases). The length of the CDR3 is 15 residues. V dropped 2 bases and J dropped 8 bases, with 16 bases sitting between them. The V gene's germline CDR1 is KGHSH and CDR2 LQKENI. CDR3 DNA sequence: TGTGCCAGCTCACCAGGAAGGCAGGGGAAGGAGCCCCAGCATTTT. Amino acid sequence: CASSPGRQGKEPQHF. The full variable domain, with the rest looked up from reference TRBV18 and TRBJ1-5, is NAGVMQNPRHLVRRRGQEARLRCSPMKGHSHVYWYRQLPEEGLKFMVYLQKENIIDESGMPKERFSAEFPKEGPSILRIQQVVRGDSAAYFCASSPGRQGKEPQHFGDGTRLSIL.

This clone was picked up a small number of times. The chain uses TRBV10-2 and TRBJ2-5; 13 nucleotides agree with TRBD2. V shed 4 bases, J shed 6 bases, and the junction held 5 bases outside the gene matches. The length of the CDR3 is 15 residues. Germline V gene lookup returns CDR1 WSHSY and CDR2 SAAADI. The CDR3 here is CASSGTSGSTKTQYF. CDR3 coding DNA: TGCGCCAGCAGTGGGACTAGCGGGAGCACAAAGACCCAGTACTTC.